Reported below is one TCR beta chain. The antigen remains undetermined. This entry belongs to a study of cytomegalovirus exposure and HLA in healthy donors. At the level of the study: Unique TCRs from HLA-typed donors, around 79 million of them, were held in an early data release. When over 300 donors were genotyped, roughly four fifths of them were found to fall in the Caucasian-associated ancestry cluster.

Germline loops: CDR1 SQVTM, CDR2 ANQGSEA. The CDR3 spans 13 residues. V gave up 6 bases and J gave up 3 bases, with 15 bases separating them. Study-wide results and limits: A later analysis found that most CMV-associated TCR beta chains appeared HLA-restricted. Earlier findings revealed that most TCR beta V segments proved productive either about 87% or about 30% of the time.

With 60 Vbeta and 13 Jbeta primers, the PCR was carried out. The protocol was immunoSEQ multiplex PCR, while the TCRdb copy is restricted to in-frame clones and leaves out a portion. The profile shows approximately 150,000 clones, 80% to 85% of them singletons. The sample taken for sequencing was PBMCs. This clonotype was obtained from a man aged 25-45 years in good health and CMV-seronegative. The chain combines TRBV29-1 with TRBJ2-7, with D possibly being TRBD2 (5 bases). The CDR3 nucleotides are TGCAGCGTCGGTGAGGGCCTTAGCTACGAGCAGTACTTC. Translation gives CSVGEGLSYEQYF.